Given below is one T cell receptor beta chain in context. Antigen specificity is unknown. Using immunoSEQ multiplex PCR, the repertoire was profiled, and TCRdb retains in-frame clones only, with some absent. The sample holds 150,000 to 200,000 clones; approximately 94% are singletons and the top ten take under 6%. This specimen belongs to a study of T cell responses to AZD1222 COVID-19 vaccine. Study results and caveats: Clonal diversity may have been underestimated, and the donors were mostly white British, with more females than males. Nearly half of spike-specific TCRs reportedly go after variant regions that carry no mutations.

The V and J ends lost 9 bases and 1 base, in that order; junction bases with no gene match: 5. This CDR3 comprises 14 residues. In germline, CDR1 is LNHDA, CDR2 SQIVND (reference sequence). This TCR was recovered from an adult who received the AZD1222 COVID-19 vaccine. Sequenced material: peripheral blood, taken 28 days after the second AZD1222 dose. V and J are TRBV19 and TRBJ2-3; 9 positions agree with TRBD2. The CDR3 protein is CASAGGPGTDTQYF. The CDR3, as DNA: TGTGCCAGCGCGGGAGGGCCTGGCACAGATACGCAGTATTTT.